Listed below are T cell receptor beta chains from one sample, sequenced in a study of CD8 T cells in Susac syndrome. TCRdb reprocessed the immunoSEQ multiplex PCR reads via MiXCR and lists one record per CDR3 protein. The sample shows about 140,000 distinct CDR3 sequences, about 95% of them seen only once. The specimen was CD4+ T cells from PBMCs. The source is a human donor with Susac syndrome. Both conserved end residues are part of each CDR3. Fields, in order: J gene, V gene, CDR3 protein.

J: TRBJ2-1; V: TRBV2; CDR3: CASTLLAGGYNEQFF
J: TRBJ2-4; V: TRBV2; CDR3: CASTGTSANIQYF
J: TRBJ1-2; V: TRBV3-1; CDR3: CASSQGANNYGYTF
J: TRBJ2-7; V: TRBV29-1; CDR3: CSVVMSLRSTSGRASLLREQYF
J: TRBJ1-5; V: TRBV20-1; CDR3: CSATPWGNQPQHF
J: TRBJ2-3; V: TRBV15; CDR3: CATSRTGGTNTQYF
J: TRBJ1-6; V: TRBV3-1; CDR3: CASSHGTANSPLHF
J: TRBJ2-1; V: TRBV4-3; CDR3: CASSQGERILYNEQFF
J: TRBJ2-1; V: TRBV12-3/TRBV12-4; CDR3: CASSSSFTGTGGRLAYNEQFF
J: TRBJ2-5; V: TRBV4-1; CDR3: CASSRPGSIQETQYF
J: TRBJ2-5; V: TRBV6-2/TRBV6-3; CDR3: CASSPGLAGGETQYF
J: TRBJ2-7; V: TRBV4-1; CDR3: CASRQVGTPTYEQYF
J: TRBJ2-7; V: TRBV9; CDR3: CASSSSTSGSAEQYF
J: TRBJ2-1; V: TRBV29-1; CDR3: CSVGGLAESFYNEQFF
J: TRBJ2-2; V: TRBV18; CDR3: CASSPPNPNTGELFF
J: TRBJ2-1; V: TRBV19; CDR3: CASTQGLTQGEQFF
J: TRBJ1-6; V: TRBV28; CDR3: CASSRTASSYNSPLHF
J: TRBJ2-7; V: TRBV30; CDR3: CACKPLAGGYEQYF
J: TRBJ2-7; V: TRBV7-7; CDR3: CASSSDGGEQYF
J: TRBJ2-3; V: TRBV18; CDR3: CASSRIGTTTDTQYF
J: TRBJ1-5; V: TRBV5-6; CDR3: CASSTTDGNNQPQHF
J: TRBJ2-7; V: TRBV11-1; CDR3: CASSSPSGIYEQYF
J: TRBJ1-1; V: TRBV13; CDR3: CASFDRGGDTEAFF
J: TRBJ1-2; V: TRBV5-1; CDR3: CASSLEAGYGYTF
J: TRBJ2-1; V: TRBV2; CDR3: CASRLMSSYNEQFF
J: TRBJ2-7; V: TRBV28; CDR3: CASSLAGLAYEQYF
J: TRBJ1-3; V: TRBV7-9; CDR3: CASSLVWARNSGNTIYF
J: TRBJ2-3; V: TRBV5-1; CDR3: CASSLEGLSSTDTQYF
J: TRBJ2-7; V: TRBV4-1; CDR3: CASSQASGGPTYEQYF